This TCR beta chain was recovered during a study of cytomegalovirus exposure and HLA in healthy donors. Primers for the PCR totalled 60 Vbeta and 13 Jbeta. Some clones are missing from TCRdb's copy, which holds only in-frame ones; the method was immunoSEQ multiplex PCR. The sample contains 150,000 to 200,000 clones, roughly three quarters of which appear only once. Worth noting for this clone: The target antigen is unknown.

This CDR3 is 14 amino acids long. Germline V gives CDR1 SNHLY, CDR2 FYNNEI. V was cut by 1 base and J by 7 bases, with 11 bases left in between. Study-level results: Confirmation in vitro established that three CMV-associated chains were specific for CMV antigens.

Material for sequencing was PBMCs. The origin of this receptor is a woman aged 45 to 65 in good health and CMV-seropositive. V gene TRBV2 combines with J gene TRBJ2-1; D might be TRBD1 (7 bases). CDR3 sequence (DNA): TGTGCCAGCAGTGAAGTCAGGGGGGTGAATGAGCAGTTCTTC. Residues: CASSEVRGVNEQFF.